A selection of T cell receptor beta chains follows, all from one sample in a study of T cells in Graves' hyperthyroidism and ophthalmopathy. MiXCR, run by TCRdb on the multiplex PCR reads, gives a single entry per CDR3 protein. The table has about 520,000 distinct CDR3 sequences, approximately 25% seen once. Sequences were obtained from blood. These TCRs come from a woman aged 25 to 45 with Graves' ophthalmopathy. Each CDR3 is given with its conserved first and last residue. A D gene is named only where the DNA matches it firmly. Expanded clones are given a class, and other clones once, few, many or no size at all.

v_gene	abundance	d_gene	j_gene	CDR3aa	CDR3nt
TRBV7-9	NA	NA	TRBJ2-4	CASSFWTALAKNIQYF	TGTGCCAGCAGCTTCTGGACGGCCCTAGCCAAAAACATTCAGTACTTC
TRBV7-3	many	NA	TRBJ2-5	CASSRRAGDETQYF	TGTGCCAGCAGCCGTCGGGCAGGGGATGAGACCCAGTACTTC
TRBV20-1	many	NA	TRBJ1-1	CSATRTAINTEAFF	TGCAGTGCTACACGGACAGCGATCAACACTGAAGCTTTCTTT
TRBV3-1	many	NA	TRBJ2-7	CASRGRSSYEQYF	TGTGCCAGCAGAGGTAGGAGCTCCTACGAGCAGTACTTC
TRBV27	few	TRBD1	TRBJ2-7	CASSPRQGAISYEQYF	TGTGCCAGCAGTCCCCGACAGGGGGCCATCTCCTACGAGCAGTACTTC
TRBV12-3/TRBV12-4	NA	NA	TRBJ2-3	CASSASPVTDTQYF	TGTGCCAGCAGCGCCTCGCCTGTCACAGATACGCAGTATTTT
TRBV7-6	few	TRBD2	TRBJ2-5	CASSPTSGPETQYF	TGTGCCAGCAGCCCAACTAGCGGGCCGGAGACCCAGTACTTC
TRBV20-1	once	TRBD1	TRBJ2-7	CSATAQGVIYEQYF	TGCAGTGCTACTGCACAGGGGGTGATATACGAGCAGTACTTC
TRBV20-1	many	TRBD2	TRBJ2-5	CSATTFRGGPETQYF	TGCAGTGCTACCACTTTCCGGGGGGGGCCTGAGACCCAGTACTTC
TRBV20-1	many	TRBD1	TRBJ1-5	CSAKTPDRENQPQHF	TGCAGTGCTAAGACCCCCGACAGGGAAAATCAGCCCCAGCATTTT
TRBV6-5	many	NA	TRBJ1-2	CASSYDPRDSYGYTF	TGTGCCAGCAGTTACGATCCTCGTGACAGCTATGGCTACACCTTC
TRBV11-2	NA	NA	TRBJ1-1	CASSLYGAEAFF	TGTGCCAGCAGCTTATATGGAGCTGAAGCTTTCTTT
TRBV6-2/TRBV6-3	many	NA	TRBJ2-7	CATQILGSNYEQYF	TGTGCCACCCAAATACTAGGGTCGAATTACGAGCAGTACTTC
TRBV24-1	many	NA	TRBJ1-2	CATSDQTGNYGYTF	TGTGCCACCAGTGACCAAACAGGGAACTATGGCTACACCTTC
TRBV2	NA	NA	TRBJ1-2	CASSGGGRVNTF	TGTGCCAGCAGTGGTGGGGGGCGCGTGAACACCTTC
TRBV9	few	NA	TRBJ1-1	CASSATVNANTEAFF	TGTGCCAGCAGCGCCACAGTAAACGCAAACACTGAAGCTTTCTTT
TRBV3-1	many	TRBD1	TRBJ1-5	CASSPGGRQGRNQPQHF	TGTGCCAGCAGCCCCGGGGGCCGACAGGGAAGGAATCAGCCCCAGCATTTT
TRBV6-2/TRBV6-3	many	NA	TRBJ1-5	CASSYAALGSGGVSNQPQHF	TGTGCCAGCAGTTACGCTGCCCTCGGCTCTGGGGGTGTCAGCAATCAGCCCCAGCATTTT
TRBV5-1	NA	TRBD1	TRBJ1-1	CASSLARTGGTEAFF	TGCGCCAGCAGCTTGGCTCGGACAGGGGGCACTGAAGCTTTCTTT
TRBV7-2	many	NA	TRBJ1-5	CASRHLRPSEQPQHF	TGTGCCAGCAGACACCTGCGGCCCTCGGAGCAGCCCCAGCATTTT
TRBV27	many	NA	TRBJ2-5	CASGGWGEETQYF	TGTGCCAGCGGAGGTTGGGGGGAAGAGACCCAGTACTTC
TRBV11-1	NA	NA	TRBJ2-6	CASSAKLGGANVLTF	TGTGCCAGCAGCGCAAAGTTAGGTGGGGCCAACGTCCTGACTTTC
TRBV24-1	many	NA	TRBJ1-5	CATSDQGSGNQPQHF	TGTGCCACCAGTGACCAGGGGTCGGGCAATCAGCCCCAGCATTTT
TRBV12-3/TRBV12-4	NA	NA	TRBJ2-7	CASSFSGVEQYF	TGTGCCAGCAGTTTCTCCGGGGTCGAGCAGTACTTC
TRBV7-2	many	TRBD2	TRBJ2-7	CVGEGETYEQYF	TGTGTCGGGGAGGGAGAAACCTACGAGCAGTACTTC
TRBV10-3	NA	NA	TRBJ2-5	CAITTDQGGTQYF	TGTGCCATCACAACGGATCAAGGGGGGACCCAGTACTTC
TRBV10-3	once	NA	TRBJ1-2	CAISEGNYGYTF	TGTGCCATCAGTGAGGGGAACTATGGCTACACCTTC
TRBV20-1	few	NA	TRBJ2-7	CSAREGSGLYF	TGCAGTGCTAGAGAGGGTTCGGGACTGTACTTC
TRBV29-1	many	TRBD1	TRBJ2-5	CSVALSQGRKETQYF	TGCAGCGTTGCTTTATCACAGGGGCGGAAAGAGACCCAGTACTTC
TRBV4-1	few	TRBD1	TRBJ2-7	CASSRQQGADHYEQYF	TGCGCCAGCAGCCGTCAACAGGGGGCGGATCACTACGAGCAGTACTTC
TRBV28	few	NA	TRBJ1-6	CASSWGSSYNSPLHF	TGTGCCAGCAGTTGGGGGAGCTCCTATAATTCACCCCTCCACTTT
TRBV7-8	NA	NA	TRBJ1-1	CASGRGGGTEAFF	TGTGCCAGCGGGAGGGGGGGAGGCACTGAAGCTTTCTTT
TRBV10-3	NA	NA	TRBJ1-5	CAISSRASNQPQHF	TGTGCCATTTCGAGCAGGGCTAGCAATCAGCCCCAGCATTTT
TRBV20-1	NA	NA	TRBJ1-1	CSASRVEAFF	TGCAGTGCTTCGAGAGTTGAAGCTTTCTTT
TRBV6-1	NA	NA	TRBJ1-2	CASTKGRYGYTF	TGTGCCAGCACCAAGGGACGCTATGGCTACACCTTC
TRBV19	many	NA	TRBJ1-1	CASTNRLNTEAFF	TGTGCCAGTACTAACAGACTGAACACTGAAGCTTTCTTT
TRBV28	NA	TRBD1	TRBJ1-5	CASSFPMGTGGGQPPPRQPQHF	TGTGCCAGCAGTTTCCCGATGGGGACAGGGGGCGGTCAGCCCCCCCCCCGTCAGCCCCAGCATTTT
TRBV27	many	NA	TRBJ1-1	CASKMSEANTEAFF	TGTGCCAGCAAAATGTCCGAAGCGAACACTGAAGCTTTCTTT
TRBV28	many	NA	TRBJ2-5	CASTGLAETQYF	TGTGCCAGCACGGGATTAGCAGAGACCCAGTACTTC
TRBV6-1	many	TRBD2	TRBJ2-5	CASSNLAGSQETQYF	TGTGCCAGCAGTAATTTAGCGGGCTCCCAAGAGACCCAGTACTTC
TRBV20-1	many	NA	TRBJ1-3	CSARTGPWNTIYF	TGCAGTGCAAGAACGGGACCCTGGAACACCATATATTTT
TRBV6-1	many	NA	TRBJ1-2	CASSAVSNYGYTF	TGTGCCAGCAGTGCCGTGTCTAACTATGGCTACACCTTC
TRBV11-2	NA	NA	TRBJ1-2	CASSNQPYGYTF	TGTGCCAGCAGCAATCAGCCTTATGGCTACACCTTC
TRBV13	many	NA	TRBJ2-7	CASSRYGGGIPYEQYF	TGTGCCAGCAGCAGATACGGAGGAGGGATACCCTACGAGCAGTACTTC
TRBV20-1	NA	NA	TRBJ2-3	CSALGLANTDTQYF	TGCAGTGCTCTCGGGCTGGCCAACACAGATACGCAGTATTTT
TRBV12-3/TRBV12-4	NA	TRBD1	TRBJ2-4	CASTLGQTINIQYF	TGTGCCAGCACCCTGGGACAGACAATCAACATTCAGTACTTC
TRBV19	many	NA	TRBJ2-5	CASSIQGAIETQYF	TGTGCCAGTAGTATACAGGGTGCTATAGAGACCCAGTACTTC
TRBV13	NA	NA	TRBJ2-7	CASSLGRMVEQYF	TGTGCCAGCAGCTTAGGTCGGATGGTCGAGCAGTACTTC
TRBV12-3/TRBV12-4	many	TRBD1	TRBJ2-7	CASRTGTGTIYEQYF	TGTGCCAGCAGAACCGGGACAGGGACCATTTACGAGCAGTACTTC
TRBV7-9	NA	NA	TRBJ2-5	CASSLPRAHRETQYF	TGTGCCAGCAGCTTACCCCGAGCCCATCGGGAGACCCAGTACTTC
TRBV2	many	NA	TRBJ1-5	CASSEVYPNQPQHF	TGTGCCAGCAGTGAGGTATACCCCAATCAGCCCCAGCATTTT
TRBV20-1	once	NA	TRBJ2-7	CSVSGTGTTEQYF	TGCAGTGTTTCGGGGACGGGCACCACCGAGCAGTACTTC
TRBV19	NA	TRBD1	TRBJ2-2	CASRPGQTNTGELFF	TGTGCCAGTAGGCCGGGACAGACCAACACCGGGGAGCTGTTTTTT
TRBV30	many	NA	TRBJ1-4	CAWKGETNEKLFF	TGTGCCTGGAAGGGAGAAACTAATGAAAAACTGTTTTTT
TRBV11-3	many	NA	TRBJ1-6	CASSLGLSNSPLHF	TGTGCCAGCAGCTTAGGACTGTCTAATTCACCCCTCCACTTT
TRBV27	many	NA	TRBJ1-1	CASSGGEGGTEAFF	TGTGCCAGCAGTGGAGGGGAGGGGGGCACTGAAGCTTTCTTT
TRBV27	many	NA	TRBJ1-5	CASKPGASNQPQHF	TGTGCCAGCAAACCCGGGGCTAGCAATCAGCCCCAGCATTTT
TRBV5-1	NA	NA	TRBJ2-5	CASSLVVWHQETQYF	TGCGCCAGCAGCTTGGTAGTTTGGCACCAAGAGACCCAGTACTTC
TRBV9	NA	NA	TRBJ1-2	CASSVPEGRAGGYTF	TGTGCCAGCAGCGTCCCCGAGGGGAGGGCTGGTGGCTACACCTTC